One sample yielded the 27 T cell receptor beta chains listed below, sequenced in a study of blood T cell repertoires in COVID-19. Produced via immunoSEQ multiplex PCR; TCRdb's table is partial and in-frame only. The table shows approximately 200,000 clones, with roughly 87% occurring only once. Sequenced input: PBMCs or T cells enriched from blood (not recorded which). All receptors come from a man aged 25-45 years in a cohort exposed to, infected with or recovered from COVID-19 (not recorded which).

CDR3 sequence (DNA): TGTGCCAGCAGTCGTAGTGGTTCACCCTACGAGCAGTACTTC. This codes for CASSRSGSPYEQYF. The genes are TRBV27 and TRBJ2-7; D is unresolved. Germline V gives CDR1 MNHEY, CDR2 SMNVEV (reference sequence). V was pared by 5 bases and J by 2 bases, with 13 bases between. This CDR3 has 14 residues.

CDR3 bases: TGTGCCAGTAGGCTCAAACAGCTGATAGACACTGAAGCTTTCTTT. It codes for CASRLKQLIDTEAFF. The chain uses TRBV19 and TRBJ1-1; D uncertain. Trimming stripped 6 bases from V and 3 bases from J, with 17 bases between. The CDR3 has 15 amino acids. From germline, CDR1 is LNHDA and CDR2 SQIVND (reference sequence).

The genes are TRBV5-1 and TRBJ1-1, with D maybe TRBD1 (5 bases). The CDR3 consists of 18 residues. Germline CDR1 SGHRS, CDR2 YFSETQ. V lost 0 bases to trimming and J lost 1 base, with 19 bases between them. This CDR3 is CASSLGTPIGGKNTEAFF. CDR3 nucleotides: TGCGCCAGCAGCTTGGGAACCCCTATTGGGGGGAAGAACACTGAAGCTTTCTTT.

V is TRBV6-1 and J is TRBJ2-7; 11 positions match TRBD2. The V gene's germline CDR1 is MNHNS and CDR2 SASEGT. The CDR3 is 19 amino acids. The ends lost 4 bases at V and 2 bases at J; junction bases unmatched: 16. CDR3 residues: CASSVPPGTSGSYAYEQYF. CDR3 in DNA: TGTGCCAGCAGTGTCCCCCCCGGGACTAGCGGATCTTACGCCTACGAGCAGTACTTC.

This clone has a single count. This rearrangement joins TRBV29-1 to TRBJ1-1; D not certain. The CDR3 sequence is 11 residues long. Germline V gene lookup returns CDR1 SQVTM and CDR2 ANQGSEA. Trimming shortened V by 5 bases and J by 2 bases, and 6 bases separated the two germline ends. The CDR3 DNA reads TGCAGCGTTACAGCAAACACTGAAGCTTTCTTT. It translates to CSVTANTEAFF.

The V and J genes are TRBV28 and TRBJ1-2, with D possibly being TRBD1 (6 bases). The V and J ends lost 2 bases and 9 bases respectively, with 19 bases between them. CDR1 MDHEN and CDR2 SYDVKM come from the germline V gene. The CDR3 sequence is 15 residues long. CDR3 sequence (DNA): TGTGCCAGCAGTTTAGTTGACAGGATGCCCGAGAGCTACACCTTC. Amino acids: CASSLVDRMPESYTF.

This chain joins TRBV3-1 (or the pseudogene TRBV3-2) and TRBJ2-2; 7 bases line up with TRBD2. V shed 1 base and J 7 bases; nucleotides not matched to a gene: 0. Germline assignment: CDR1 LGHDT and CDR2 YNNKEL (reference sequence). The CDR3 is made up of 13 amino acids. CDR3 residues: CASSQAGGGELFF. The DNA of the CDR3 is TGTGCCAGCAGCCAAGCGGGGGGCGGGGAGCTGTTTTTT.

CDR3 sequence reads: CASSAAGGPYEQYF. CDR3 in DNA: TGTGCCAGCAGCGCGGCAGGGGGCCCCTACGAGCAGTACTTC. The rearrangement links TRBV13 to TRBJ2-7; 8 bases map to TRBD1. CDR3 length: 14 residues. Germline loops: CDR1 PRHDT, CDR2 FYEKMQ (reference sequence). Germline trimming cut 5 bases from V and 2 bases from J; bases unmatched to any gene: 5. The full variable domain, in which reference TRBV13 and TRBJ2-7 provide the parts outside the CDR3, is AAGVIQSPRHLIKEKRETATLKCYPIPRHDTVYWYQQGPGQDPQFLISFYEKMQSDKGSIPDRFSAQQFSDYHSELNMSSLELGDSALYFCASSAAGGPYEQYFGPGTRLTVT.

V gene TRBV6-2 or TRBV6-3 combines with J gene TRBJ2-3; D possibly corresponds to TRBD2 (6 bases). CDR1 is MNHEY and CDR2 is SVGEGT in the germline V gene. CDR3 length: 16 amino acids. Trimming removed 2 bases from V and 2 bases from J, with 14 bases in between. CDR3 protein: CASSYAREPSTDTQYF. The CDR3 nucleotides are TGTGCCAGCAGTTACGCACGGGAGCCGTCCACAGATACGCAGTATTTT.

This clone appeared once. The chain uses TRBV14 and TRBJ2-5; 8 bases fit TRBD1. J lost 5 bases, V lost 6 bases, and 8 bases had no gene match. Germline CDR1 and CDR2: SGHDN and FVKESK. The length of the CDR3 is 14 residues. This CDR3 reads CASSPGWDRETQYF. The CDR3 DNA follows: TGTGCCAGCAGTCCGGGCTGGGACAGGGAGACCCAGTACTTC.

The chain couples TRBV5-6 to TRBJ2-7, with D perhaps TRBD1 (6 bases). The CDR3 contains 13 residues. V lost 7 bases and J lost 3, with 14 bases in between. Germline V lookup: CDR1 SGHDT, CDR2 YYEEEE. This CDR3 is CASENRVNYEQYF. As DNA, the CDR3 is TGTGCCAGCGAGAACAGGGTTAACTACGAGCAGTACTTC.

The chain recombines TRBV5-5 with TRBJ1-1; no clear D gene. The ends were cut back, 0 bases at V and 0 bases at J, with 6 bases in the middle. The CDR3 totals 14 residues. CDR1 is SGHKS and CDR2 is YYEKEE in the germline V gene (reference sequence). CDR3 protein: CASSLGRLNTEAFF. CDR3 nucleotides: TGTGCCAGCAGCTTGGGGAGGCTGAACACTGAAGCTTTCTTT.

CDR3 bases: TGTGCCAGCAGTTCTCTAGCGGGGGCAGATACGCAGTATTTT. This encodes CASSSLAGADTQYF. This chain uses TRBV6-5 with TRBJ2-3, with 10 bases aligning to TRBD2. There are 14 residues in the CDR3. Germline V CDR1 and CDR2: MNHEY, SVGAGI. V dropped 4 bases and J dropped 4; count of bases not matched to a gene: 2.

This chain uses TRBV20-1 with TRBJ1-3; no reliable D call. Per germline, CDR1 DFQATT and CDR2 SNEGSKA (reference sequence). Trimming removed 3 bases from V and 2 bases from J, with 14 bases in between. CDR3 length equals 15 residues. The CDR3 reads CSASPEPQTGNTIYF. The CDR3 bases are TGCAGTGCTAGTCCCGAGCCCCAAACTGGAAACACCATATATTTT.

The chain joins TRBV11-3 to TRBJ2-1; D gene unclear. Trimming stripped 3 bases from V and 0 bases from J, with 6 bases between. Germline V gene sequence: CDR1 SGHNT, CDR2 YENEEA. This CDR3 has 14 residues. The CDR3: CASSFHSSYNEQFF. Here the CDR3 DNA reads TGTGCCAGCAGCTTCCATAGCTCCTACAATGAGCAGTTCTTC.

This chain joins TRBV5-1 and TRBJ2-3, with D possibly being TRBD2 (5 bases). The CDR3 runs 13 residues. Germline V gives CDR1 SGHRS, CDR2 YFSETQ. V gave up 7 bases and J gave up 0 bases, with 9 bases separating them. The CDR3, as DNA: TGCGCCAGCGCAAGGACTAGCACAGATACGCAGTATTTT. Protein: CASARTSTDTQYF.

V is TRBV5-1 and J is TRBJ1-3; 9 bases fit TRBD1. Germline trimming cut 2 bases from V and 4 bases from J; bases unmatched to any gene: 7. This CDR3 is 16 amino acids long. Per the germline V gene, CDR1 is SGHRS and CDR2 is YFSETQ. This chain's CDR3 is CASSFEGQGGGNTIYF. The CDR3 DNA reads TGCGCCAGCAGCTTCGAGGGACAGGGCGGCGGAAACACCATATATTTT. The variable domain in full, completed from reference TRBV5-1 and TRBJ1-3, reads KAGVTQTPRYLIKTRGQQVTLSCSPISGHRSVSWYQQTPGQGLQFLFEYFSETQRNKGNFPGRFSGRQFSNSRSEMNVSTLELGDSALYLCASSFEGQGGGNTIYFGEGSWLTVV.

The chain combines TRBV28 with TRBJ1-1; D unresolved. CDR3 size: 14 residues. Trimming took 7 bases from V and 3 from J, leaving 15 bases between them. CDR1 is MDHEN and CDR2 is SYDVKM in the germline V gene. CDR3 nucleotides: TGTGCCAGCACCCCGAGCCCGGTCTACACTGAAGCTTTCTTT. The encoded protein is CASTPSPVYTEAFF.

CDR3 coding DNA: TGTGCCAGCAGTTTATCCGGGGATACCTACGAGCAGTACTTC. Protein product: CASSLSGDTYEQYF. This chain joins TRBV28 and TRBJ2-7, with D tentatively TRBD2 (5 bases). This CDR3 spans 14 amino acids. V dropped 1 base and J dropped 2 bases, with 9 bases sitting between them. Germline V gene data show CDR1 as MDHEN and CDR2 as SYDVKM.

This clone was seen a single time. This chain connects TRBV18 to TRBJ2-2; 8 bases fit TRBD1. The CDR3 spans 17 residues. Germline assignment: CDR1 KGHSH and CDR2 LQKENI. V was pared by 3 bases and J by 2 bases, with 8 bases of the junction left unmatched. The DNA for the CDR3 is TGTGCCAGCTCACCTTTAGGGACAGGCGACAACACCGGGGAGCTGTTTTTT. Translated, it gives CASSPLGTGDNTGELFF.

The chain carries TRBV18 and TRBJ1-3; D is possibly TRBD1 (6 bases). V was clipped by 6 bases and J by 0 bases, with 12 bases between them. CDR3 size: 15 residues. Looked up from germline, CDR1 is KGHSH and CDR2 is LQKENI. CDR3 coding DNA: TGTGCCAGCTCGGAAACAGGGAGCTCTGGAAACACCATATATTTT. It is translated as CASSETGSSGNTIYF.

The genes are TRBV7-8 and TRBJ2-7; possible D gene TRBD2, 6 bases. The CDR3 covers 15 residues. From germline, CDR1 is SGHVS and CDR2 FQNEAQ. Trimming removed 4 bases from V and 5 bases from J, with 18 bases in between. The CDR3 coding sequence is TGTGCCAGCAGCTCCCCGGTCGGTAGCGGTAACGAGCAGTACTTC. Protein: CASSSPVGSGNEQYF.

The chain carries TRBV19 and TRBJ2-7, with D possibly matching TRBD2 (6 bases). CDR3 length: 13 residues. Trimming shortened V by 5 bases and J by 4 bases, and 12 bases separated the two germline ends. Germline lookup yields CDR1 LNHDA and CDR2 SQIVND (reference sequence). In nucleotides, the CDR3 is TGTGCCAGTAGTTTATCCGGGGGTTACGAGCAGTACTTC. It encodes CASSLSGGYEQYF.

This clone was seen a handful of times. V is TRBV6-5 and J is TRBJ1-6, with D possibly TRBD1 on 6 matching bases. CDR1 MNHEY and CDR2 SVGAGI come from the germline V gene. CDR3 length equals 13 residues. Trimming removed 4 bases from V and 7 bases from J, with 8 bases in between. This chain's CDR3 is CASSSTGNSPLHF. DNA for the CDR3: TGTGCCAGCAGTTCAACAGGGAATTCACCCCTCCACTTT.

CDR3 protein: CASSLARNFQETQYF. The CDR3 nucleotides are TGTGCCAGCAGCTTAGCGCGCAACTTTCAAGAGACCCAGTACTTC. The chain has TRBV7-6 and TRBJ2-5; no clear D gene. The ends were cut back, 0 bases at V and 2 bases at J, with 10 bases in the middle. Germline CDR1 and CDR2: SGHVS and FNYEAQ. CDR3 size: 15 residues.

The CDR3 here is CASSSGLSNTEAFF. The CDR3 DNA follows: TGTGCCAGCAGTTCGGGACTTTCGAACACTGAAGCTTTCTTT. The V and J genes are TRBV27 and TRBJ1-1; D may be TRBD1 (5 bases). CDR1 is MNHEY and CDR2 is SMNVEV in the germline V gene (reference sequence). The ends were cut back, 4 bases at V and 1 base at J, with 10 bases in the middle. The CDR3 spans 14 residues.

This clone was observed once. This chain's CDR3 is CASSSAKRVGEKLFF. The CDR3 nucleotides read TGTGCCAGCAGTTCTGCGAAGCGGGTGGGAGAAAAACTGTTTTTT. The rearrangement joins TRBV28 to TRBJ1-4; D call uncertain. Trimming cost V 4 bases and J 8 bases, with 17 bases left between them. The CDR3 loop spans 15 amino acids. Germline V gene sequence: CDR1 MDHEN, CDR2 SYDVKM.